This T cell receptor beta chain was profiled in a study of tumor-infiltrating lymphocytes in primary liver carcinoma. Study-wide background: Men and women, 30 to 69 years of age, made up the patients.

Total RNA and DNA came together from approximately 22-30 mg of bulk tissue without cell sorting. Only a few counts were recorded for this clonotype. Its antigen is unknown. A primer matching the constant region was used to make TCR beta cDNA from approximately 0.45 ug of total RNA. Each TCR beta library was derived from three nested multiplex PCR rounds that employed slightly modified ARM-PCR. Primers for the first two PCR rounds were TRBV1-TRBV30 forward primers and a C-beta reverse primer (about 11 cycles per round). TCRdb re-called the multiplex PCR reads with MiXCR, one entry per CDR3 protein. The table includes roughly 120,000 distinct CDR3 sequences, 55% to 75% detected once. V was trimmed by 3 bases and J by 4 bases, leaving 10 bases between them. This CDR3 contains 14 residues. CDR1 is SEHNR and CDR2 is FQNEAQ in the germline V gene (reference sequence). Points from the study as a whole: The study found tumor-adjacent and tumor-blood pairs overlapped less than tumor region pairs. Detection in all five tumor regions applied to only about 7.5-24% of top clones.

Specimen: liver tumor tissue from sampling region 3. Subset given: tumor region T3, left-lateral pole. The receptor was isolated from a woman aged 55-69 years with primary liver carcinoma and hepatitis B virus infection. The rearrangement uses TRBV7-9 and TRBJ2-1; tentatively, D is TRBD1 or TRBD2 (5 bases each). The CDR3 DNA reads as TGTGCCAGCAGCTTGAGGGGAGAGTACAATGAGCAGTTCTTC. Translated, it gives CASSLRGEYNEQFF.